The 10 T cell receptor beta chains below come from one sample, sequenced in a study of cytomegalovirus exposure and HLA in healthy donors. Researchers ran the PCR with 60 Vbeta and 13 Jbeta primers. The protocol was immunoSEQ multiplex PCR, while the TCRdb copy is restricted to in-frame clones and leaves out a portion. This table holds fewer than 250,000 clones, around 75% found once. The sample was PBMCs. The receptor set was obtained from a woman in her 30s in good health and CMV-seropositive.

This chain joins TRBV11-2 and TRBJ2-1, with D perhaps TRBD1 (7 bases). Germline V gene data show CDR1 as SGHAT and CDR2 as FQNNGV. The CDR3 totals 15 residues. V lost 8 bases to trimming and J lost 8 bases, with 22 bases between them. Here the CDR3 DNA reads TGTGCCAGCTCCCAGCTTATAACAGGGGAGGATGAGCAGTTCTTC. This codes for CASSQLITGEDEQFF.

The rearrangement joins TRBV7-2 to TRBJ2-6; TRBD1 matches 10 bases. The J segment lost 4 bases and the V segment lost 4 bases, leaving 10 bases of the junction unmatched. The germline V gene has CDR1 SGHTA and CDR2 FQGNSA. This CDR3 has 18 amino acids. The CDR3 loop is CASSSRLGQGTGANVLTF. The CDR3 DNA reads as TGTGCCAGCAGCTCCCGGCTGGGACAGGGGACCGGGGCCAACGTCCTGACTTTC.

This clone was seen just once. The genes are TRBV2 and TRBJ2-5, with a weak D call TRBD2 (7 bases). The germline V and J ends were trimmed by 1 base and 3 bases, with 12 bases remaining between them. This CDR3 spans 15 amino acids. The germline V gene has CDR1 SNHLY and CDR2 FYNNEI. The DNA for the CDR3 is TGTGCCAGCAGTGAAGTTAGGGGGGGCAAAGAGACCCAGTACTTC. This gives the protein CASSEVRGGKETQYF.

The rearrangement links TRBV6-5 to TRBJ2-2, with D perhaps TRBD1 (5 bases). Trimming took off 6 bases at V and 6 bases at J, with 11 bases between the two ends. This CDR3 is built from 13 residues. Germline lookup yields CDR1 MNHEY and CDR2 SVGAGI. The CDR3 nucleotides read TGTGCCAGCAGCCTGACAGTTTCCGGGGAGCTGTTTTTT. Residues: CASSLTVSGELFF.

The chain carries TRBV5-6 and TRBJ1-1, with TRBD1 identical over 10 bases. This CDR3 spans 14 amino acids. Trimming cost V 4 bases and J 6 bases; bases outside gene matches: 6. CDR1 is SGHDT and CDR2 is YYEEEE in the germline V gene. This CDR3 is CASSVGTGVSEAFF. The CDR3 DNA reads TGTGCCAGCAGCGTCGGGACAGGGGTGTCTGAAGCTTTCTTT.

The genes are TRBV6-1 and TRBJ2-2; 7 nucleotides agree with TRBD1. The CDR3 is 15 residues long. Per germline, CDR1 MNHNS and CDR2 SASEGT. The junction had 9 bases not matched to a gene; V was cut back by 9 bases and J by 2 bases. The CDR3 nucleotides read TGTGCCAGTAACCCGGGACAGATAAACACCGGGGAGCTGTTTTTT. Amino acids: CASNPGQINTGELFF.

V gene TRBV19 combines with J gene TRBJ1-3; 9 nucleotides line up with TRBD1. This CDR3 is 15 amino acids long. Germline loops: CDR1 LNHDA, CDR2 SQIVND (reference sequence). Trimming removed 4 bases from V and 1 base from J; junction bases left unmatched: 2. CDR3 amino acids: CASSTDRGSGNTIYF. The CDR3 DNA reads as TGTGCCAGTAGTACCGACAGGGGGTCTGGAAACACCATATATTTT. Full variable domain (rest looked up from reference TRBV19 and TRBJ1-3): DGGITQSPKYLFRKEGQNVTLSCEQNLNHDAMYWYRQDPGQGLRLIYYSQIVNDFQKGDIAEGYSVSREKKESFPLTVTSAQKNPTAFYLCASSTDRGSGNTIYFGEGSWLTVV.

CDR3 coding DNA: TGTGCCAGCAGTGAAGCAAGGACAGTGCTTCTCTATGGCTACACCTTC. This translates into CASSEARTVLLYGYTF. The V gene is TRBV2, the J gene TRBJ1-2; D may be TRBD1 (6 bases). Trimming stripped 0 bases from V and 4 bases from J, with 15 bases between. The CDR3 loop spans 16 amino acids. CDR1 is SNHLY, CDR2 FYNNEI, per germline.

The rearrangement links TRBV9 to TRBJ1-1; TRBD1 aligns across 7 bases. The CDR3 is 15 amino acids. Germline CDR1 and CDR2: SGDLS and YYNGEE. J lost 4 bases, V lost 4 bases, and 10 bases had no gene match. The CDR3 reads CASSQPRQGPTEAFF. CDR3 in DNA: TGTGCCAGCAGCCAACCGCGACAGGGCCCCACTGAAGCTTTCTTT.

The CDR3 protein is CASSYRGRATGELFF. The CDR3 DNA follows: TGTGCCAGCAGTTACAGGGGGCGAGCCACCGGGGAGCTGTTTTTT. The chain uses TRBV6-6 and TRBJ2-2; 7 bases agree with TRBD1. CDR1 and CDR2 (germline): MNHNY, SVGAGI (reference sequence). The CDR3 loop spans 15 amino acids. V lost 2 bases to trimming and J lost 4 bases; unmatched junction nucleotides: 4.